This T cell receptor (beta chain) emerged from a study of cytomegalovirus exposure and HLA in healthy donors. Study conclusions and caveats: The authors later found most CMV-associated TCR beta chains appeared HLA-restricted.

A remark on this clone: Antigen specificity is unknown.

PCR was performed using 60 Vbeta and 13 Jbeta primers. Sequencing was performed with immunoSEQ multiplex PCR; in TCRdb, only in-frame clones are kept and a portion is missing. This table has 100,000 or so clones, approximately 80% appearing once. The CDR3 consists of 14 residues. The V segment lost 5 bases and the J segment 3 bases; nucleotides outside the gene matches: 5. Germline V CDR1 and CDR2: SGHTS, YDEGEE. The chain has TRBV5-8 and TRBJ1-1, with TRBD1 matching over 9 bases. The source material was PBMCs. The origin of this receptor is a man aged 25-40 years in good health and CMV-seropositive. CDR3 in amino acids: CASSVGQGDTEAFF. In nucleotides, the CDR3 is TGTGCCAGCAGTGTGGGACAGGGTGACACTGAAGCTTTCTTT.